This TCR beta chain originates from a study of neoadjuvant nivolumab and ipilimumab in lung cancer. TCRdb keeps only in-frame clones here, not all; method: immunoSEQ multiplex PCR. This table has fewer than 20,000 clones, 75% to 85% appearing once. The V end lost 4 bases, the J end lost 1 base, and 15 bases lay between the germline ends. CDR3 length: 16 residues. Germline V gives CDR1 SGHRS, CDR2 YFSETQ. Regarding this clone: Its antigen is not known.

General observations from the study: TCR clonality did not significantly correlate with pathologic tumor regression. Blood richness before therapy tracked richness in tumors resected after neoadjuvant therapy.

The material was tumor tissue, obtained after neoadjuvant nivolumab, alone or with ipilimumab, at or shortly before surgery. The chain links TRBV5-1 to TRBJ2-1; a possible D gene is TRBD2 (6 bases). This receptor was identified in an adult with non-small cell lung cancer. The DNA of the CDR3 is TGCGCCAGCAGCCTTTTAGCGGCCGCGTCCTACAATGAGCAGTTCTTC. This translates into CASSLLAAASYNEQFF.